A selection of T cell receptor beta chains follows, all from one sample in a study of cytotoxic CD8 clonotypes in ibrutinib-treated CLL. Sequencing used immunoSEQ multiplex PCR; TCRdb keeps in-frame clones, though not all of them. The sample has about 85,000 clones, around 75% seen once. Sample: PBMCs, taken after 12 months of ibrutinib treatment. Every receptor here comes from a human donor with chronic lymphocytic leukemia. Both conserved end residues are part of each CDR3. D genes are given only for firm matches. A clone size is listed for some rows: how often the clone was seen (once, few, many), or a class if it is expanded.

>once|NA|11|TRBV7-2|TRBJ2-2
TGTGCCAGCAGCCTGCGGAGGGAGCTGTTTTTT
CASSLRRELFF
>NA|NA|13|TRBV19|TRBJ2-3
TGTGCCACCACACCTCGGGCGGGAGATACGCAGTATTTT
CATTPRAGDTQYF
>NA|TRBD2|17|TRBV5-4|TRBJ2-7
TGTGCCAGCAGCCCCATCCCCGGGACTAGCGCCACGTACGAGCAGTACTTC
CASSPIPGTSATYEQYF
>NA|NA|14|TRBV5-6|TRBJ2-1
TGTGCCAGCAGCTTGGGAGGGTTGGGGGTTGAGCAGTTCTTC
CASSLGGLGVEQFF
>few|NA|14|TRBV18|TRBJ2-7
TGTGCCAGCTCACCGGGACCCAACTCCTACGAGCAGTACTTC
CASSPGPNSYEQYF
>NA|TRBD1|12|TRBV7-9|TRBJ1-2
TGTGCCAGCTCGGACAGGGTGGGTGGCTACACCTTC
CASSDRVGGYTF
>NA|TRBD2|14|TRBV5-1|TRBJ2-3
TGCGCCAGCAGCTTGGGTGCCGGGAGGGAGACGCAGTATTTT
CASSLGAGRETQYF
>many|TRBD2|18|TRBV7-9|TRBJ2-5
TGTGCCAGCAGCTTGGGGACTAGCGGGACCCCGTACCAAGAGACCCAGTACTTC
CASSLGTSGTPYQETQYF
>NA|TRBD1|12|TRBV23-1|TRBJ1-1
TGCGCCCCGGGACAGATGGGCACTGAAGCTTTCTTT
CAPGQMGTEAFF
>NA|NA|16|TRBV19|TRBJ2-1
TGTGCCAGTAGGGACGAGCGTCGAGTTCCTTACAATGAGCAGTTCTTC
CASRDERRVPYNEQFF
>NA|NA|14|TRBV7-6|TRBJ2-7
TGTGCCAGCAGCGCCGGGACTTTATCCTACGAGCAGTACTTC
CASSAGTLSYEQYF
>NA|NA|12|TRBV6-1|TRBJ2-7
TGTGCCAGCCGAGGGGGGGGACGCGAGCAGTACTTC
CASRGGGREQYF
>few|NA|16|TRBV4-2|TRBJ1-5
TGTGCCAGCAGCCAAGAGGTCCGGTATAGCAATCAGCCCCAGCATTTT
CASSQEVRYSNQPQHF
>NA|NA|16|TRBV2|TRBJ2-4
TGTGCCAGCAGCCCGAGGCCAGGGGAAGCCAAAAACATTCAGTACTTC
CASSPRPGEAKNIQYF
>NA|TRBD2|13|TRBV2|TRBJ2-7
TGTGCCAGAGGCGTCAGCGGGAGCTACGAGCAGTACTTC
CARGVSGSYEQYF
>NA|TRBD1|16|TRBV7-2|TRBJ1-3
TGTGCCAGCAGCCCCCTCACCCACAGGGGTGGAAACACCATATATTTT
CASSPLTHRGGNTIYF
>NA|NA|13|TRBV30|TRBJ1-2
TGTGCCTGGAAGGGGCACTTTGGCTATGGCTACACCTTC
CAWKGHFGYGYTF
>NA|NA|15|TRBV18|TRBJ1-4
TGTGCCAGCTCACCTCACGGGACACATAATGAAAAACTGTTTTTT
CASSPHGTHNEKLFF
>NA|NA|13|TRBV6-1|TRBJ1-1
TGTGCCAGCAGGAGCGACAGGAACACTGAAGCTTTCTTT
CASRSDRNTEAFF
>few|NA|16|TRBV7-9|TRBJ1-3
TGTGCCAGCAGCCCACGGGGCTCTCTCTCTGGAAACACCATATATTTT
CASSPRGSLSGNTIYF
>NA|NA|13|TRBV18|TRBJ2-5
TGTGCCAGCTCAAGGGGGAATCGAGAGACCCAGTACTTC
CASSRGNRETQYF
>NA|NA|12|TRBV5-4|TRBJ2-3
TGTGCCAGCAGCTTGGCCCCAGATACGCAGTATTTT
CASSLAPDTQYF
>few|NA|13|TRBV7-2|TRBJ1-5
TGTGCCAGCAGCTTAGTCCCGGGGCAGCCCCAGCATTTT
CASSLVPGQPQHF
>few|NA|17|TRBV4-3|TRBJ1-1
TGCGCCAGCAGCCAAGAACTAGTGGCGGGGGCGAACACTGAAGCTTTCTTT
CASSQELVAGANTEAFF
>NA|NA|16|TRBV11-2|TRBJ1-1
TGTGCCAGCAGCTTACATCCGGGGATGAGGAACACTGAAGCTTTCTTT
CASSLHPGMRNTEAFF
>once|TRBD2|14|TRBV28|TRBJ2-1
TGTGCCAGCAAACTAGCGGGAAATCTCAATGAGCAGTTCTTC
CASKLAGNLNEQFF
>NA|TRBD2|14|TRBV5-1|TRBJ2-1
TGCGCCAGCAGCTCCCGGACTAGCGGGGGTGAGCAGTTCTTC
CASSSRTSGGEQFF
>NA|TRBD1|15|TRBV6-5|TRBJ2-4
TGTGCCAGCAGTACGACAGGGGCGGCCAAAAACATTCAGTACTTC
CASSTTGAAKNIQYF
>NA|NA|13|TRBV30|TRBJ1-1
TGTGCCTGGGCCCGGGCAGGGGACACTGAAGCTTTCTTT
CAWARAGDTEAFF
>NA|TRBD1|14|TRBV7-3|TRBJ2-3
TGTGCCAGCAGCCAAGACAGGGCCACAGATACGCAGTATTTT
CASSQDRATDTQYF
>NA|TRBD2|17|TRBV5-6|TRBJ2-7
TGTGCCAGCACCCGGGGGGCCCTCGCGGGAGGGCCTCCCGAGCAGTACTTC
CASTRGALAGGPPEQYF
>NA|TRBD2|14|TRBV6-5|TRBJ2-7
TGTGCCAGCAGCCGCCCGGGAGGGGGCTACGAGCAGTACTTC
CASSRPGGGYEQYF
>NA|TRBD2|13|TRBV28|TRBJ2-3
TGTGCCGCGGGGGGCGGCCACACAGATACGCAGTATTTT
CAAGGGHTDTQYF
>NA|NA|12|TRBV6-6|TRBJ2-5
TGTGCCAGCAGTTACTCTACCGGGGCCCAGTACTTC
CASSYSTGAQYF
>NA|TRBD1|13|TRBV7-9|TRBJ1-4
TGTGCCAGCCGGGACAGGCAAAATGAAAAACTGTTTTTT
CASRDRQNEKLFF
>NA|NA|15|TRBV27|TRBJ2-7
TGTGCCAGCAGGTCGGGGGGCACCCGCTCCTACGAGCAGTACTTC
CASRSGGTRSYEQYF
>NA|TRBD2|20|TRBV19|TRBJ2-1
TGTGCCAGTAGCCCTGAGGGGACTAGCGGACTATCATCGGCCTACAATGAGCAGTTCTTC
CASSPEGTSGLSSAYNEQFF
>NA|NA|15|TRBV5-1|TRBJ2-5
TGCGCCAGCAGCCGCCCGGGGGGCGGCCGGGAGACCCAGTACTTC
CASSRPGGGRETQYF
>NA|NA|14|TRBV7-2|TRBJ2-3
TGTGCCAGCAGCTCAGGACCCGGGACAGATACGCAGTATTTT
CASSSGPGTDTQYF
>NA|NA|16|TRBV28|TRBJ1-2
TGTGCCAGCAGACCACGGGGGGCAACTACTAACTATGGCTACACCTTC
CASRPRGATTNYGYTF
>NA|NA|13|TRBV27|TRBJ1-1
TGTGCCAGCTGCCGTGGGGGAGGCACTGAAGCTTTCTTT
CASCRGGGTEAFF
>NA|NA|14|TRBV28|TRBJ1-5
TGTGCCAGCAGGACCCGGGGTAGCAATCAGCCCCAGCATTTT
CASRTRGSNQPQHF
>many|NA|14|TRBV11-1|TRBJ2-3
TGTGCCAGCAGGATAGGCCCCCAGGGAGATACGCAGTATTTT
CASRIGPQGDTQYF
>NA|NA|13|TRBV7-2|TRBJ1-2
TGTGCCAGCAGCTTAGGGGAAGGTTATGGCTACACCTTC
CASSLGEGYGYTF
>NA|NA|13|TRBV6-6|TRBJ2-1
TGTGCCAGCAGACCACCGGCTGTGCATGAGCAGTTCTTC
CASRPPAVHEQFF
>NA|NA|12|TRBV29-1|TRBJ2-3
TGCAGCGTTGCGGGGGCTTCAGATACGCAGTATTTT
CSVAGASDTQYF
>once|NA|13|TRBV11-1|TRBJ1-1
TGTGCCAGCAGCTTAGAGGAGGACACTGAAGCTTTCTTT
CASSLEEDTEAFF
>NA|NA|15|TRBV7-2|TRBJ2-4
TGTGCCAGCAGCCCCGGACATTTTGCCAAAAACATTCAGTACTTC
CASSPGHFAKNIQYF
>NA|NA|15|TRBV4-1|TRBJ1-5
TGCGCCAGCAGCGATGAGGCCTATAGCAATCAGCCCCAGCATTTT
CASSDEAYSNQPQHF
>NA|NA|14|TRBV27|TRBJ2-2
TGTGCCAGCAGTTTATGGGACGGCACCGGGGAGCTGTTTTTT
CASSLWDGTGELFF
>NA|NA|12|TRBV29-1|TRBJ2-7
TGCAGCGTGTACAGGGAGGGCTACGAGCAGTACTTC
CSVYREGYEQYF